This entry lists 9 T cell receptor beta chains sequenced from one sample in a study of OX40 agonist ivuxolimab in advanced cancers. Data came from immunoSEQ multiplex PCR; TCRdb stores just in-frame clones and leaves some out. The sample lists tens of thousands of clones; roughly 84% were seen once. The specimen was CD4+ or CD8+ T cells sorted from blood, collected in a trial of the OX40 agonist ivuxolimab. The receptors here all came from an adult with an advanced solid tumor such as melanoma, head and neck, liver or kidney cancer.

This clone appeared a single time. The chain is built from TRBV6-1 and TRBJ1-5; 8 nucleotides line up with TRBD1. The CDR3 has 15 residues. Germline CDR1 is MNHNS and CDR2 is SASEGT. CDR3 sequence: CTAEEQGASNQPQHF. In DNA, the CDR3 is TGTACAGCAGAGGAGCAGGGGGCTAGCAATCAGCCCCAGCATTTT.

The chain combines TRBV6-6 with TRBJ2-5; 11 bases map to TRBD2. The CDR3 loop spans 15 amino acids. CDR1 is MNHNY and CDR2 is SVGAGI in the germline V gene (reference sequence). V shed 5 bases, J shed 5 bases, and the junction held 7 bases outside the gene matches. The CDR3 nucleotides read TGTGCCAGCAGTCTGACTAGCGGGGCCTCGGAGACCCAGTACTTC. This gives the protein CASSLTSGASETQYF.

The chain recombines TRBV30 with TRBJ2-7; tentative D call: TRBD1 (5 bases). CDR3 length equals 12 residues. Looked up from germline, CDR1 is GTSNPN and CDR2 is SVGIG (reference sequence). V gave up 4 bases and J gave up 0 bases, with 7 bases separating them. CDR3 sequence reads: CAWTGRSYEQYF. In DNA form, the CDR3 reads TGTGCCTGGACAGGGCGCTCCTACGAGCAGTACTTC.

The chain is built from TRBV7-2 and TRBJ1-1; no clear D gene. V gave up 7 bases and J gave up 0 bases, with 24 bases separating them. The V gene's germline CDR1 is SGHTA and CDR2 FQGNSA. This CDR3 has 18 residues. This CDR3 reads CASNSPASFVRMNTEAFF. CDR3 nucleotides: TGTGCCAGCAACTCCCCCGCTTCTTTCGTTAGAATGAACACTGAAGCTTTCTTT.

The CDR3 DNA sequence: TGTGCCAGCAGTGATCTATCAGGGGCTGCTTACGAGCAGTACTTC. Its translation is CASSDLSGAAYEQYF. The chain combines TRBV6-1 with TRBJ2-7; D is perhaps TRBD1 (6 bases). The CDR3 is 15 amino acids. Trimming pared 3 bases from V and 4 bases from J, leaving 16 bases between. Germline CDR1 is MNHNS and CDR2 is SASEGT.

CDR3 amino acids: CASSLKERTEAFF. Here the CDR3 DNA reads TGTGCCAGCAGCTTAAAGGAGAGGACTGAAGCTTTCTTT. V and J are TRBV11-2 and TRBJ1-1; D remains unclear. Germline lookup yields CDR1 SGHAT and CDR2 FQNNGV. Trimming shortened V by 2 bases and J by 5 bases, and 9 bases separated the two germline ends. The CDR3 is 13 amino acids.

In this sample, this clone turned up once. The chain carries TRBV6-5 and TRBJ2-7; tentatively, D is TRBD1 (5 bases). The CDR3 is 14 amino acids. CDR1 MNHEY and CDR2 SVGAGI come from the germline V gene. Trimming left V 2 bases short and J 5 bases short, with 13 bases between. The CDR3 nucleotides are TGTGCCAGCAGTTACAAGGGGTCAGTCGACGAGCAGTACTTC. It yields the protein CASSYKGSVDEQYF.

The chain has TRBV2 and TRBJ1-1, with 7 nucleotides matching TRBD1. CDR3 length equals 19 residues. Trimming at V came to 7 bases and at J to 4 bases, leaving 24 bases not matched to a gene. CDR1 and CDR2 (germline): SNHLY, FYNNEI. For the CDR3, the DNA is TGTGCCAGCAACGCAGGGATTTTTACTATTAACAGGGGTGGCACTGAAGCTTTCTTT. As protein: CASNAGIFTINRGGTEAFF. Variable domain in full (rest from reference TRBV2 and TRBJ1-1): EPEVTQTPSHQVTQMGQEVILRCVPISNHLYFYWYRQILGQKVEFLVSFYNNEISEKSEIFDDQFSVERPDGSNFTLKIRSTKLEDSAMYFCASNAGIFTINRGGTEAFFGQGTRLTVV.

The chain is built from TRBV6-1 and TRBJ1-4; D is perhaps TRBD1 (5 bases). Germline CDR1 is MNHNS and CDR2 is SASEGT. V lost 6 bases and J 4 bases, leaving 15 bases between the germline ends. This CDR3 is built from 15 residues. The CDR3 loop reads CASRDRGLINEKLFF. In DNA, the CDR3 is TGTGCCAGCAGGGACCGGGGACTGATTAATGAAAAACTGTTTTTT.